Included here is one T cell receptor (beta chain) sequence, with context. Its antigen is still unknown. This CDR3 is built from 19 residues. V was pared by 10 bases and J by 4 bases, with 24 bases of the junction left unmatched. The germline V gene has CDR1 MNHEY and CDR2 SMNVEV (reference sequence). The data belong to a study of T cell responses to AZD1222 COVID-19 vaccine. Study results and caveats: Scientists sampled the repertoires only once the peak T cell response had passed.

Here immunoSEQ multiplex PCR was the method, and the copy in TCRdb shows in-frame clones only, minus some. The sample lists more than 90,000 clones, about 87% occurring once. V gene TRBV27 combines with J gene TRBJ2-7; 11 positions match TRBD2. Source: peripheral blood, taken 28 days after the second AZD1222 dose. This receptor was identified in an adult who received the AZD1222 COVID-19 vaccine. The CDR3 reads CATSYPKGGTGTSGYEQYF. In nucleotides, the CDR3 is TGTGCCACGAGTTACCCCAAAGGGGGAACCGGGACTAGCGGATACGAGCAGTACTTC.